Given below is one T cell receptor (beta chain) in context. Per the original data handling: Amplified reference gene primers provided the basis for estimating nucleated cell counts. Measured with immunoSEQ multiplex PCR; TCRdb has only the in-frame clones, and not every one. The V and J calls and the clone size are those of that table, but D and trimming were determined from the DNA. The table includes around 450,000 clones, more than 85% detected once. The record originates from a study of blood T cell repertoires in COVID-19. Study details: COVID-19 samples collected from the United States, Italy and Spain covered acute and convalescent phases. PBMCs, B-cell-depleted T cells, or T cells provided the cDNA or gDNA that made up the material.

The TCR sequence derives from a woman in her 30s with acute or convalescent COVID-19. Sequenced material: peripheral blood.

The CDR3 DNA reads TGCGCCAGCAGCTTGGCCGGGACAGCCAATAACTATGGCTACACCTTC. Translating gives CASSLAGTANNYGYTF. This chain links TRBV5-1 with TRBJ1-2; 7 bases line up with TRBD1. Germline CDR1 and CDR2: SGHRS and YFSETQ. The CDR3 length is 16 residues. The V gene end was trimmed by 0 bases and the J gene end by 1 base; junction bases not matched to a gene: 6. Variable domain in full (rest from reference TRBV5-1 and TRBJ1-2): KAGVTQTPRYLIKTRGQQVTLSCSPISGHRSVSWYQQTPGQGLQFLFEYFSETQRNKGNFPGRFSGRQFSNSRSEMNVSTLELGDSALYLCASSLAGTANNYGYTFGSGTRLTVV.